This is a list of T cell receptor beta chains from one sample in a study of T cell repertoires in cytomegalovirus infection. These TCRs are of unknown antigen specificity. Each CDR3 protein gets one entry after TCRdb re-called the reads with MiXCR. The sample holds approximately 310,000 distinct CDR3 sequences, just under 25% seen once. Sequenced material: cultured PBMCs, taken from culture after CMV antigen stimulation. Receptor source: a human donor in good health (CMV status not recorded). Some clones in this sample may be carry-over from other donors' samples. The CDR3 runs from the conserved cysteine through the conserved F or W. A D gene is named only where the DNA matches it firmly. Clone size is not always given. Where it is, it says once, few, many or a class for expanded clones.

TRBV15	TRBD1	-	TRBJ1-6	TGTGCCACCAGCCCCGGACAGGGTGGAAATTCACCCCTCCACTTT	CATSPGQGGNSPLHF
TRBV10-3	-	many	TRBJ1-1	TGTGCCATCAGTGAGAGGACGGTCATGAACACTGAAGCTTTCTTT	CAISERTVMNTEAFF
TRBV25-1	-	-	TRBJ2-5	TGTGCCAGCAGTGAATTCGGACTCCCCGCCCAGTACTTC	CASSEFGLPAQYF
TRBV28	TRBD1	-	TRBJ2-2	TGTGCCAGCAGTCGCCCCTCGGGACAGGTCGGCGGCACCGGGGAGCTGTTTTTT	CASSRPSGQVGGTGELFF
TRBV7-2	-	few	TRBJ2-1	TGTGCCAGCAGCTTAGACCCGGCAAACAATGAGCAGTTCTTC	CASSLDPANNEQFF
TRBV12-5	-	-	TRBJ1-5	TGTGCTAGTGGTTTGCCCCGACAGCCCCAGCATTTT	CASGLPRQPQHF
TRBV12-3/TRBV12-4	TRBD2	few	TRBJ2-3	TGTGCCAGCAGTTTCCTATGGACTTCTAGCGGGCGGGATACGCAGTATTTT	CASSFLWTSSGRDTQYF
TRBV7-2	-	many	TRBJ2-6	TGTGCCAGCAGCTTAGTCGCGGGACACCTGATCTCTGGGGCCAACGTCCTGACTTTC	CASSLVAGHLISGANVLTF
TRBV7-2	-	many	TRBJ1-1	TGTGCCAGCAGGTGGAATCAGGGGATCACTGAAGCTTTCTTT	CASRWNQGITEAFF
TRBV20-1	-	-	TRBJ1-5	TGCAGTGCTATCGGGTCGCCCAATCAGCCCCAGCATTTT	CSAIGSPNQPQHF
TRBV5-4	-	-	TRBJ1-2	TGTGCCAGCAGCAGGGACCCCAACTATGGCTACACCTTC	CASSRDPNYGYTF
TRBV29-1	-	-	TRBJ2-2	TGCAGCGTTGAAGTTAAGGGCCTAAAGAACACCGGGGAGCTGTTTTTT	CSVEVKGLKNTGELFF
TRBV7-6	TRBD2	-	TRBJ2-1	TGTGCCAGCACTGCTCGAGCGGGAGGTACCTCCTACAATGAGCAGTTCTTC	CASTARAGGTSYNEQFF
TRBV7-3	TRBD1	-	TRBJ1-2	TGTGCCAGCAGCTCGTTACAGGGGGACGGCTACACCTTC	CASSSLQGDGYTF
TRBV4-3	-	-	TRBJ1-2	TGCGCCAGCAGCCAAGAGGTCGACTATGGCTACACCTTC	CASSQEVDYGYTF
TRBV7-2	-	-	TRBJ2-1	TGTGCCAGCTCCTGGGGGGGGGGGGCGTACAATGAGCAGTTCTTC	CASSWGGGAYNEQFF